The source of this TCR beta chain is a study of blood T cell repertoires in COVID-19. Study as a whole: Donors in the United States, Italy and Spain gave samples during acute or convalescent COVID-19.

The CDR3 is 15 amino acids. Germline assignment: CDR1 SGDLS and CDR2 YYNGEE. The V gene end was trimmed by 0 bases and the J gene end by 6 bases; junction bases not matched to a gene: 7. Original data processing: Amplified reference gene primers provided the basis for estimating nucleated cell counts. Produced via immunoSEQ multiplex PCR; TCRdb's table is partial and in-frame only. V, J and clone size derive from that table, while D and trimming were established from the DNA sequence. The sample has approximately 210,000 clones, 83% seen once. The rearrangement uses TRBV9 and TRBJ2-3; TRBD2 agrees at 7 bases. This receptor was obtained from a woman between 40 and 55 years old with active or convalescent COVID-19. Sequencing was carried out using peripheral blood. The CDR3 spells CASSVAGGRADTQYF. CDR3 DNA: TGTGCCAGCAGCGTAGCGGGGGGTCGGGCGGATACGCAGTATTTT.